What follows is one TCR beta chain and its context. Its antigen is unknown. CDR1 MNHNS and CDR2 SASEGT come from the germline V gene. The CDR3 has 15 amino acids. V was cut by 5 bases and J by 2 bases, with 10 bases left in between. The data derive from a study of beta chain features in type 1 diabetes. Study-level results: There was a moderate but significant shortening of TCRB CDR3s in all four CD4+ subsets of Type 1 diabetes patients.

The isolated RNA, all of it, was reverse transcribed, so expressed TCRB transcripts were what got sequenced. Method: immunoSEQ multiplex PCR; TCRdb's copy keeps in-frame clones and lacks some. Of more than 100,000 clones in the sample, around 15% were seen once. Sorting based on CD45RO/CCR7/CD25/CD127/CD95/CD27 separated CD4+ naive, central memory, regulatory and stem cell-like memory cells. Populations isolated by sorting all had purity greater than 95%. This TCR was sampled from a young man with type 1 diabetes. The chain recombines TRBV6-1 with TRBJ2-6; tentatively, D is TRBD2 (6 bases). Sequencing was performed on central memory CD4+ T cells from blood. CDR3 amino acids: CASSSGRTGANVLTF. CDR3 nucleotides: TGTGCCAGCAGTTCAGGGAGGACTGGGGCCAACGTCCTGACTTTC.